This entry lists 4 T cell receptor beta chains sequenced from one sample in a study of T cells after yellow fever vaccination. From the 5' RACE reads, TCRdb called clonotypes with MiXCR, one entry per CDR3 protein. The sample yields about 550,000 distinct CDR3 sequences, about 19% seen once. The source was PBMCs, collected 15 days after the yellow fever booster vaccination. The receptors derive from a young man who received the YFV17D yellow fever vaccine.

This clonotype appeared a few times. V usage is TRBV7-2 and J usage is TRBJ1-1, with unresolved D. CDR3 size: 13 residues. Deletions cut 0 bases from V and 8 bases from J, with 10 bases between. Germline V gene data show CDR1 as SGHTA and CDR2 as FQGNSA. The CDR3 sequence is CASSLAPTEEAFF. For the CDR3, the DNA is TGTGCCAGCAGCTTAGCCCCAACAGAAGAAGCTTTCTTT.

The chain combines TRBV15 with TRBJ2-1, with a tentative D call TRBD2 (5 bases). V was cut by 0 bases and J by 14 bases, with 20 bases left in between. This CDR3 has 15 residues. Looked up from germline, CDR1 is LNHNV and CDR2 is YYDKDF (reference sequence). The CDR3 here is CATSRDRYAGGLEFF. The DNA for the CDR3 is TGTGCCACCAGCAGAGATCGGTATGCGGGCGGTCTTGAGTTCTTC.

The chain carries TRBV29-1 and TRBJ2-1, with D perhaps matching TRBD1 (6 bases). V shed 5 bases and J shed 9 bases, with 17 bases lying between them. The CDR3 sequence is 13 residues long. Germline CDR1 and CDR2: SQVTM and ANQGSEA. The chain's CDR3 is CSVSSGARGEQFF. The DNA for the CDR3 is TGCAGCGTTAGCTCAGGGGCTCGTGGTGAGCAGTTCTTC.

This clonotype has a handful of counts. The chain uses TRBV20-1 and TRBJ1-1; maybe TRBD1 (5 bases). Between the trimmed V and J ends, which lost 0 bases and 5 bases, there was a span of 16 bases. The germline CDR1 and CDR2 sequences are DFQATT and SNEGSKA (reference sequence). The CDR3 contains 15 residues. CDR3 loop: CSARESGSGRTEAFF. CDR3 sequence (DNA): TGCAGTGCTAGAGAGTCTGGGTCAGGGAGGACTGAAGCTTTCTTT.